This T cell receptor (beta chain) was sequenced for a study of beta chain features in type 1 diabetes. As for the study in general: No patient-donor differences in age, gender, total cells or subset yield. Points from the study as a whole: TCRB repertoires of naive, central memory and Treg cells appeared more similar among patients than among healthy donors. Shorter templates might be favored by PCR, and equally so in patients and in controls.

For this clone: The target antigen is unknown.

The entirety of the isolated RNA underwent reverse transcription, so expressed TCRB transcripts were sequenced. TCRdb keeps only in-frame clones here, not all; method: immunoSEQ multiplex PCR. The table records almost 250,000 clones, 11% to 15% of them present only once. The germline CDR1 and CDR2 sequences are SGHAT and FQNNGV. Trimming left V 5 bases short and J 1 base short, with 12 bases between. CDR3 size: 14 residues. The sequenced sample was naive CD4+ T cells from blood. This chain connects TRBV11-2 to TRBJ2-7, with D possibly being TRBD1 (6 bases). The TCR comes from a woman between 35 and 50 years old in good health. The DNA of the CDR3 is TGTGCCAGCAGCACACTCAGGGGTTCCTACGAGCAGTACTTC. Amino acids: CASSTLRGSYEQYF.